The sample holds many counts of the clone carrying this T cell receptor beta chain. The antigen remains unidentified. Original analysis: Between-group CDR3 differences, defined by clinicopathological status, yielded a distant-metastasis classifier for papillary thyroid cancer. TCRdb re-analyzed the PCR reads through MiXCR. For this entry, the V and J calls and clone size follow TCRdb and not the study's own pipeline. The table has about 47,000 clones, around 23% seen once; the top ten hold about 3.5%. These data belong to a study of metastatic and nonmetastatic thyroid tumors. Regarding the study as a whole: The reported finding was significantly higher TCR beta diversity in malignant thyroid tumors relative to benign nodules, in blood and tumor.

There were no patients who had received any treatment before thyroid surgery. V lost 3 bases to trimming and J lost 2 bases, with 11 bases between them. The germline V gene encodes CDR1 LNHDA and CDR2 SQIVND (reference sequence). The CDR3 consists of 15 residues. This clonotype was sampled from a male donor with papillary thyroid cancer or a benign thyroid nodule (not recorded which). Some clones in this sample may be carry-over from other donors' samples. The sequenced sample consisted of blood. The chain employs TRBV19 and TRBJ2-1; no firm D call. CDR3 region: CASSIGGVAYNEQFF. DNA of the CDR3: TGTGCCAGTAGTATTGGTGGGGTCGCCTACAATGAGCAGTTCTTC.